These T cell receptor beta chains were read from a single sample in a study of identical twins. TCRdb fed the 5' RACE reads into MiXCR, producing one record per CDR3 protein. This sample has around 690,000 distinct CDR3 sequences, with about 20% found just once. The same specimen was also included in a second study, on T cells expressing NK-cell markers.

Material for sequencing was PBMCs. These receptors came from a woman aged 18 to 35 in good health. The CDR3 runs from the conserved cysteine through the conserved F or W. Each record gives: clone size, J gene, V gene, D gene, CDR3 DNA, CDR3 protein. D genes are given only for firm matches. Clone size is not always given. Where it is, it says once, few, many or a class for expanded clones.

>few|TRBJ1-2|TRBV4-3|-
TGCGCCAGCAGCCAAGATAGAACAGTCTATGGCTACACCTTC
CASSQDRTVYGYTF
>-|TRBJ2-1|TRBV20-1|TRBD2
TGCAGTGCTAGAGGTAGCGGGGAAGATGGGGGGCGATCCAATGAGCAGTTCTTC
CSARGSGEDGGRSNEQFF
>-|TRBJ2-5|TRBV6-5|-
TGTGCCAGCAGTTACTCGACGCCCGGGGGAGGGGGGACCCAGTACTTC
CASSYSTPGGGGTQYF
>-|TRBJ1-1|TRBV5-1|-
TGCGCCAGCAGCTTGGTCGGACACAACACTGAAGCTTTCTTT
CASSLVGHNTEAFF
>few|TRBJ1-5|TRBV6-2/TRBV6-3|-
TGTGCCAGCAGCCTCCGGACGGGACTTAATCAGCCCCAGCATTTT
CASSLRTGLNQPQHF
>-|TRBJ2-7|TRBV20-1|TRBD2
TGCAGTGCCATGCTAGCGGGATTCTCCTACGAGCAGTACTTC
CSAMLAGFSYEQYF
>-|TRBJ2-7|TRBV12-3/TRBV12-4|TRBD2
TGTGCCAGCAGTTTGGTGTCGGGTCTAGCGGGCTACGAGCAGTACTTC
CASSLVSGLAGYEQYF
>few|TRBJ2-7|TRBV6-1|-
TGTGCCAGCACCCGAGGGACGGCAACCTACGAGCAGTACTTC
CASTRGTATYEQYF
>few|TRBJ1-1|TRBV27|-
TGTGCCAGCAGTCGCGAACTCCCGGGGCCCGCACTGGCTTTCTTT
CASSRELPGPALAFF
>few|TRBJ2-3|TRBV6-2/TRBV6-3|-
TGTGCCAGCAGTTACGGGGCGTTCCGGACAGATACGCAGTATTTT
CASSYGAFRTDTQYF
>-|TRBJ2-4|TRBV20-1|TRBD2
TGCAGTGCTGGGGGGGGAAGCGGCAAAAACATTCAGTACTTC
CSAGGGSGKNIQYF
>-|TRBJ2-1|TRBV20-1|TRBD2
TGCAGTGCTGAAGGGACTAGCGGGGATACTGAGCAGTTCTTC
CSAEGTSGDTEQFF
>-|TRBJ2-3|TRBV7-9|TRBD1
TGTGCCAGCAGCGATGGACAGGGGACAGATACGCAGTATTTT
CASSDGQGTDTQYF
>-|TRBJ1-2|TRBV9|TRBD1
TGTGCCAGCAGCGACCGGGACAGGGGGCCCTATGGCTACACCTTC
CASSDRDRGPYGYTF
>few|TRBJ2-1|TRBV6-6|-
TGTGCCAGCAGCAGGGGTAATGATGAGCAGTTCTTC
CASSRGNDEQFF
>-|TRBJ2-7|TRBV4-1|TRBD2
TGCGCCAGCAGCCGGACCGGGACTAGCAGTAACGAGCAGTACTTC
CASSRTGTSSNEQYF
>few|TRBJ1-5|TRBV6-5|-
TGTGCCAGCAGCTTACAGGGCGATAGGCAGCCCCAGCATTTT
CASSLQGDRQPQHF
>-|TRBJ2-1|TRBV12-3/TRBV12-4|TRBD1
TGTGCCAGCAGTTCGCCAGGGACAGGGAATGAGCAGTTCTTC
CASSSPGTGNEQFF
>-|TRBJ2-1|TRBV27|TRBD2
TGTGCCAGCAGTTTCGGACTAGGGATGAGCAATGAGCAGTTCTTC
CASSFGLGMSNEQFF
>-|TRBJ2-1|TRBV6-6|-
TGTGTCTCAACGGGGGACCTCCGGGAGCAGTTCTTC
CVSTGDLREQFF
>many|TRBJ2-7|TRBV20-1|-
TGCAGTGCTAGAGACGATTACGAGCAGTACTTC
CSARDDYEQYF
>-|TRBJ1-1|TRBV7-9|-
TGTGCCAGCAGCCCCGTGTCGAGAGCGAACACTGAAGCTTTCTTT
CASSPVSRANTEAFF
>few|TRBJ1-4|TRBV27|TRBD1
TGTGCCAGCAGTTGGGGACAGGGGCATGAAAAACTGTTTTTT
CASSWGQGHEKLFF
>few|TRBJ2-7|TRBV7-6|-
TGTGCCAGCACTACCTCTGGCGAGCAGTACTTC
CASTTSGEQYF